The TCR beta chain described here comes from a study of early stage breast cancer tumors. The study's findings and limits: Compared with adjacent normal breast tissue, tumors showed 2 to 2.5-fold greater T cell density and higher clonality.

This clone occurred a few times. The antigen remains undetermined. After removal of 3 bases from V and 3 bases from J, the junction contained 3 bases not matched to a gene. Germline V lookup: CDR1 SEHNR, CDR2 FQNEAQ (reference sequence). The CDR3 is made up of 15 amino acids. Clones were sequenced by immunoSEQ multiplex PCR, and TCRdb holds only the in-frame ones, with some missing. This table has 45,000 to 60,000 clones, 90% to 95% appearing once. The TCR sequence derives from a person aged 65-85 years with breast cancer. This chain links TRBV7-9 with TRBJ2-1, with 9 bases matching TRBD1. The sequenced material came from blood. The CDR3 bases are TGTGCCAGCAGCTTGCGGGACAGGGACTACAATGAGCAGTTCTTC. This gives the protein CASSLRDRDYNEQFF.